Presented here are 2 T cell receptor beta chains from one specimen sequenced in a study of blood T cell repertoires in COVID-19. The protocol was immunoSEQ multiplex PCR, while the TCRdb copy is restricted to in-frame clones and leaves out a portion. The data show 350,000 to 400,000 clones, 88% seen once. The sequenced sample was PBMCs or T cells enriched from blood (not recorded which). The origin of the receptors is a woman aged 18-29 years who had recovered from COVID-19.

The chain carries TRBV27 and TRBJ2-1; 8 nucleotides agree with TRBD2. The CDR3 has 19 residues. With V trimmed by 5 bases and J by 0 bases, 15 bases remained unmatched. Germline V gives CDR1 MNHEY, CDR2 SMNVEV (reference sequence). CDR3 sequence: CASSPIFYSGANSYNEQFF. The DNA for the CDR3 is TGTGCCAGCAGTCCGATATTCTATAGCGGGGCCAACTCCTACAATGAGCAGTTCTTC.

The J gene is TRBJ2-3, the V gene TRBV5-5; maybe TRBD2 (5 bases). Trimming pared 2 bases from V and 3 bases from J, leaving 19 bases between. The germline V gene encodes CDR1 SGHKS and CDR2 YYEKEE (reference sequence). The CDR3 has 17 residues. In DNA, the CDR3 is TGTGCCAGCAGCTTATGGCCTGGCGGGTATATGACAGATACGCAGTATTTT. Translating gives CASSLWPGGYMTDTQYF.